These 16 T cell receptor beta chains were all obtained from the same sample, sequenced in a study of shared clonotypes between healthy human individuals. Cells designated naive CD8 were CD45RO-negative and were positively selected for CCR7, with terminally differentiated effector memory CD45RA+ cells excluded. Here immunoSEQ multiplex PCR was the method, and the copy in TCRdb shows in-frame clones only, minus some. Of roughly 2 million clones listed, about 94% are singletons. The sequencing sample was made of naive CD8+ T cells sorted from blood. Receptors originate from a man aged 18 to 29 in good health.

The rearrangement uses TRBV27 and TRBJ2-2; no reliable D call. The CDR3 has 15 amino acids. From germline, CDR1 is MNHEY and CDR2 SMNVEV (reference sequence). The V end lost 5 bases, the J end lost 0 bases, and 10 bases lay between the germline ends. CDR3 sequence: CASSPLASNTGELFF. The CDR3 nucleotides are TGTGCCAGCAGTCCCCTGGCGTCGAACACCGGGGAGCTGTTTTTT.

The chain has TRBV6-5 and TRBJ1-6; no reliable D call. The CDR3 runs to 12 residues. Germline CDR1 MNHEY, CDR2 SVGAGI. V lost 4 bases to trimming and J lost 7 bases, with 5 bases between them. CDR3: CASSLVNSPLHF. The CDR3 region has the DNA TGTGCCAGCAGTTTAGTAAATTCACCCCTCCACTTT.

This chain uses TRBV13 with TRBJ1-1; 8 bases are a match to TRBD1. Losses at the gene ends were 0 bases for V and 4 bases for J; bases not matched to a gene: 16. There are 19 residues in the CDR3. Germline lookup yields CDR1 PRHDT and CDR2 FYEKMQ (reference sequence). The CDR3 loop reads CASSLGLDSFGQGSTEAFF. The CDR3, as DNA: TGTGCCAGCAGCTTAGGACTCGATTCCTTTGGACAGGGAAGCACTGAAGCTTTCTTT.

The CDR3 spells CASSLGQGVQPQHF. The CDR3 bases are TGTGCCAGCAGTCTTGGACAGGGTGTTCAGCCCCAGCATTTT. The rearrangement links TRBV2 to TRBJ1-5; the match to TRBD1 covers 8 bases. Germline V gene sequence: CDR1 SNHLY, CDR2 FYNNEI. CDR3 length: 14 amino acids. Trimming took 5 bases from V and 6 from J; bases not matched to a gene: 6.

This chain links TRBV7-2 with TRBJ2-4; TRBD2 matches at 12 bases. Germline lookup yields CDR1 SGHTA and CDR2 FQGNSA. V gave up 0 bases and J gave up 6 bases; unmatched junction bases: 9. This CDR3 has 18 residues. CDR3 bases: TGTGCCAGCAGCTTAGCCCTAGCGGGAGGGCCCCCGCGAAACATTCAGTACTTC. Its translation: CASSLALAGGPPRNIQYF.

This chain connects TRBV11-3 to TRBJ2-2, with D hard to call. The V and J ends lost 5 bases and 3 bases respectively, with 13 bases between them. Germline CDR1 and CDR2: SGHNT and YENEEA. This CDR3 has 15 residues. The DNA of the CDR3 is TGTGCCAGCAGCCCTGACTTGGCGGACACCGGGGAGCTGTTTTTT. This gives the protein CASSPDLADTGELFF.

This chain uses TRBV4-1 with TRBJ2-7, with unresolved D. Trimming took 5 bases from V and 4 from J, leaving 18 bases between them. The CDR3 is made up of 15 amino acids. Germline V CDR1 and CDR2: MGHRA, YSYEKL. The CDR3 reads CASSILEGPLYEQYF. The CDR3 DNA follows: TGCGCCAGCAGCATCCTAGAAGGGCCTCTTTACGAGCAGTACTTC.

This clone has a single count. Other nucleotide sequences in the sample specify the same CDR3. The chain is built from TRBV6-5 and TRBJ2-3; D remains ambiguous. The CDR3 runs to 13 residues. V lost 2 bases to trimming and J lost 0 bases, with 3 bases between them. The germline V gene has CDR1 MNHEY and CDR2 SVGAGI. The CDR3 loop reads CASSYGSTDTQYF. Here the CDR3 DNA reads TGTGCCAGCAGTTACGGTAGCACAGATACGCAGTATTTT.

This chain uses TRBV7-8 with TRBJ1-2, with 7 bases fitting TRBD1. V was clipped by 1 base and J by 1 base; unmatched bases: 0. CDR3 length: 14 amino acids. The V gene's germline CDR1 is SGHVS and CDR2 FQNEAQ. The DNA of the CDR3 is TGTGCCAGCAGCTTAGGGGACAGTAACTATGGCTACACCTTC. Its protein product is CASSLGDSNYGYTF.

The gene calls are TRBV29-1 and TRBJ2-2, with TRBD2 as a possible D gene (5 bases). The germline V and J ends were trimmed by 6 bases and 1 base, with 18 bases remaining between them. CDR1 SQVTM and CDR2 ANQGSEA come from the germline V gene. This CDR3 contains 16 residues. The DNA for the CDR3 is TGCAGCGTCTATGTGGGCGACGGGATGAACACCGGGGAGCTGTTTTTT. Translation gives CSVYVGDGMNTGELFF.

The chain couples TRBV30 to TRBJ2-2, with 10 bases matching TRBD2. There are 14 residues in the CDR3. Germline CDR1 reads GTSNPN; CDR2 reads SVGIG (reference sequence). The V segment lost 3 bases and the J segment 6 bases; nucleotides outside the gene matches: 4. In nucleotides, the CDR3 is TGTGCCTGGAGGTTAGCGGGAGGCCCCGGGGAGCTGTTTTTT. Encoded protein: CAWRLAGGPGELFF.

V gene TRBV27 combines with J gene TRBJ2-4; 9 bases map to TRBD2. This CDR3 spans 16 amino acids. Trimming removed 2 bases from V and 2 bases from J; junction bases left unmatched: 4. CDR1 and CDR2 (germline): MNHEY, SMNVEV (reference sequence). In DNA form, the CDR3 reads TGTGCCAGCAGTTTAACAGCGGGAGGTTCCAAAAACATTCAGTACTTC. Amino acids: CASSLTAGGSKNIQYF.

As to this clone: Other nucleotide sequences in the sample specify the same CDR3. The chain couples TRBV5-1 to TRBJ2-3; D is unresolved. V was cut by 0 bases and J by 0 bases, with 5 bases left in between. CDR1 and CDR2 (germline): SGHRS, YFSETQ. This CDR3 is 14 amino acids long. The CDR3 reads CASSLAASTDTQYF. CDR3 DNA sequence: TGCGCCAGCAGCTTGGCAGCTAGCACAGATACGCAGTATTTT.

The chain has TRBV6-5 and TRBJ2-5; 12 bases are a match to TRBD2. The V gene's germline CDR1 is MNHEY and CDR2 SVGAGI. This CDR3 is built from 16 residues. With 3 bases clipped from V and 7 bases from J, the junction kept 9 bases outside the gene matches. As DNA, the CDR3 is TGTGCCAGCAGTTATGACCTGACTAGCGGGAGCGGGACCCAGTACTTC. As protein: CASSYDLTSGSGTQYF.

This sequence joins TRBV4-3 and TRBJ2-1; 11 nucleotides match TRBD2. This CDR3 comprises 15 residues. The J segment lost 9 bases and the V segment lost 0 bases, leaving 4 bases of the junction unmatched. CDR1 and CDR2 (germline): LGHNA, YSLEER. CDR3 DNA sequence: TGCGCCAGCAGCCAAGATAAGGGACTAGCGGTTGAGCAGTTCTTC. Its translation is CASSQDKGLAVEQFF.

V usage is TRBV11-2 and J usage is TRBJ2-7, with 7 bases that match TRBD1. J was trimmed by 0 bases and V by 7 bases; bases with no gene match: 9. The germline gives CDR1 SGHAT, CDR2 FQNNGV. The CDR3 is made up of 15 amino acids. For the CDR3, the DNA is TGTGCCAGCACCTTGTCCAGGGGGTTCTCCTACGAGCAGTACTTC. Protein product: CASTLSRGFSYEQYF.